Listed below are T cell receptor beta chains from one sample, sequenced in a study of blood T cell repertoires in COVID-19. The protocol was immunoSEQ multiplex PCR, while the TCRdb copy is restricted to in-frame clones and leaves out a portion. Here the sample spans some 76,000 clones, about nine tenths being singletons. Sequencing was done on a sample of peripheral blood. The receptors come from a man older than 75 in a cohort sampled during active COVID-19. Both conserved end residues are part of each CDR3. Fields, in order: clone size, CDR3 length, J gene, V gene, D gene, CDR3 DNA, CDR3 protein. A D gene is named only where the DNA matches it firmly. Part of the rows lack a size; the others show once, few, many or a class for expanded clones.

size: -; length: 16; J: TRBJ1-1; V: TRBV5-1; D: TRBD1; DNA: TGCGCCAGCAGCTTGTTTGCAGGGGGCGCGAACACTGAAGCTTTCTTT; CDR3: CASSLFAGGANTEAFF
size: -; length: 16; J: TRBJ1-1; V: TRBV5-4; D: TRBD1; DNA: TGTGCCAGCAGCTCCGGACAGGGGGTGGGGAACACTGAAGCTTTCTTT; CDR3: CASSSGQGVGNTEAFF
size: -; length: 15; J: TRBJ2-5; V: TRBV6-5; D: TRBD1; DNA: TGTGCCAGCAGTCGTTATACAGGGGGTCAAGAGACCCAGTACTTC; CDR3: CASSRYTGGQETQYF
size: -; length: 14; J: TRBJ1-5; V: TRBV7-2; D: -; DNA: TGTGCCAGCAGCCCTAACCTGGGCAATCAGCCCCAGCATTTT; CDR3: CASSPNLGNQPQHF
size: few; length: 15; J: TRBJ1-1; V: TRBV19; D: -; DNA: TGTGCCAGTAGTACCTCGGACTCCGGGAACACTGAAGCTTTCTTT; CDR3: CASSTSDSGNTEAFF
size: few; length: 18; J: TRBJ2-1; V: TRBV4-2; D: TRBD1; DNA: TGTGCCAGCAGCCAAACTTTCTACGGGACAGGGGAAGACAATGAGCAGTTCTTC; CDR3: CASSQTFYGTGEDNEQFF
size: -; length: 16; J: TRBJ2-2; V: TRBV10-2; D: TRBD1; DNA: TGCGCCAGCACCGGGACAGGGAAGCCGAACACCGGGGAGCTGTTTTTT; CDR3: CASTGTGKPNTGELFF
size: -; length: 14; J: TRBJ1-2; V: TRBV7-2; D: -; DNA: TGTGCCAGCAGCGGACTTGCAGGTTACTATGGCTACACCTTC; CDR3: CASSGLAGYYGYTF
size: once; length: 13; J: TRBJ1-5; V: TRBV29-1; D: -; DNA: TGCAGCGTGGGAACAGGAGGCAATCAGCCCCAGCATTTT; CDR3: CSVGTGGNQPQHF
size: -; length: 12; J: TRBJ1-2; V: TRBV28; D: -; DNA: TGTGCCAGCAATCTCGCAGGGGATGGCTACACCTTC; CDR3: CASNLAGDGYTF
size: -; length: 15; J: TRBJ1-1; V: TRBV6-6; D: -; DNA: TGTGCCAGCAGTAGCCGCCAAAAAGAGAACACTGAAGCTTTCTTT; CDR3: CASSSRQKENTEAFF
size: -; length: 17; J: TRBJ2-1; V: TRBV29-1; D: TRBD1; DNA: TGCAGCGCCCCGGACAGGGGGCGCGTTAGCTCCTACAATGAGCAGTTCTTC; CDR3: CSAPDRGRVSSYNEQFF
size: once; length: 14; J: TRBJ2-1; V: TRBV6-5; D: -; DNA: TGTGCCAGCAGTTACGACAACAAGTACAATGAGCAGTTCTTC; CDR3: CASSYDNKYNEQFF
size: -; length: 16; J: TRBJ2-5; V: TRBV2; D: TRBD2; DNA: TGTGCCAGCAGTGGTAGTTTTAGCGGGAGACAAGAGACCCAGTACTTC; CDR3: CASSGSFSGRQETQYF
size: -; length: 8; J: TRBJ1-1; V: TRBV20-1; D: -; DNA: TGCAGTGCTAGTCCGGCTTTCTTT; CDR3: CSASPAFF
size: -; length: 15; J: TRBJ2-2; V: TRBV18; D: -; DNA: TGTGCCAGCGCAGGGGCCGGGGCGAACACCGGGGAGCTGTTTTTT; CDR3: CASAGAGANTGELFF
size: -; length: 14; J: TRBJ1-1; V: TRBV27; D: -; DNA: TGTGCCAGCACCCCGACTTTTATGAACACTGAAGCTTTCTTT; CDR3: CASTPTFMNTEAFF
size: -; length: 14; J: TRBJ1-1; V: TRBV6-6; D: TRBD1; DNA: TGTGCCAGCAGTTACGACAGGGGGCAAACTGAAGCTTTCTTT; CDR3: CASSYDRGQTEAFF
size: -; length: 14; J: TRBJ2-5; V: TRBV5-1; D: TRBD1; DNA: TGCGCCAGCAGCAACACAGGGGGCAAGGAGACCCAGTACTTC; CDR3: CASSNTGGKETQYF
size: once; length: 16; J: TRBJ1-3; V: TRBV6-2/TRBV6-3; D: -; DNA: TGTGCCAGCAGTTCGCTACAGGTGTCCTCTGGAAACACCATATATTTT; CDR3: CASSSLQVSSGNTIYF
size: few; length: 14; J: TRBJ1-1; V: TRBV4-1; D: TRBD1; DNA: TGCGCCAGCAGCCAAGGGACAGGGAGGACTGAAGCTTTCTTT; CDR3: CASSQGTGRTEAFF
size: -; length: 14; J: TRBJ2-3; V: TRBV2; D: -; DNA: TGTGCCAGTAGGCCGGGACTCTTCACAGATACGCAGTATTTT; CDR3: CASRPGLFTDTQYF
size: -; length: 13; J: TRBJ1-6; V: TRBV6-2/TRBV6-3; D: -; DNA: TGTGCCAGCAGTTACTCAGCTTATTCACCCCTCCACTTT; CDR3: CASSYSAYSPLHF
size: -; length: 14; J: TRBJ2-2; V: TRBV28; D: -; DNA: TGTGCCAGCAGCCGGAGACAGTATACCGGGGAGCTGTTTTTT; CDR3: CASSRRQYTGELFF
size: -; length: 16; J: TRBJ2-6; V: TRBV10-3; D: -; DNA: TGTGCCATCAGTGGAACCCAGGGTGCTGGGGCCAACGTCCTGACTTTC; CDR3: CAISGTQGAGANVLTF
size: -; length: 14; J: TRBJ1-5; V: TRBV19; D: -; DNA: TGTGCCAGTAGTATAAAGGCAGGGAATCAGCCCCAGCATTTT; CDR3: CASSIKAGNQPQHF
size: -; length: 15; J: TRBJ2-2; V: TRBV6-4; D: -; DNA: TGTGCCAGCAGCCCTGGGGCGCCGGGCACCGGGGAGCTGTTTTTT; CDR3: CASSPGAPGTGELFF
size: -; length: 13; J: TRBJ1-5; V: TRBV27; D: -; DNA: TGTGCCAGCAGACTAACTTATAATCAGCCCCAGCATTTT; CDR3: CASRLTYNQPQHF
size: -; length: 13; J: TRBJ2-5; V: TRBV10-3; D: TRBD1; DNA: TGTGCCAACTCACAGGGGGCCCAAGAGACCCAGTACTTC; CDR3: CANSQGAQETQYF
size: -; length: 17; J: TRBJ2-6; V: TRBV28; D: -; DNA: TGTGCCAGCAGGTCACAGGGAATGAGCTCTGGGGCCAACGTCCTGACTTTC; CDR3: CASRSQGMSSGANVLTF
size: -; length: 15; J: TRBJ2-7; V: TRBV12-5; D: TRBD1; DNA: TGTGCTAGTGGTTTGTCGATAGACAGGGTCTACGAGCAGTACTTC; CDR3: CASGLSIDRVYEQYF
size: once; length: 15; J: TRBJ2-2; V: TRBV6-4; D: -; DNA: TGTGCCAGCAGTGACCCGAGAAGGGGTGGCGGGGAGCTGTTTTTT; CDR3: CASSDPRRGGGELFF
size: few; length: 15; J: TRBJ2-7; V: TRBV12-5; D: -; DNA: TGTGCTAGCAACCCCGGTCGGGGGAGTAAATACGAGCAGTACTTC; CDR3: CASNPGRGSKYEQYF
size: -; length: 14; J: TRBJ2-3; V: TRBV7-6; D: TRBD2; DNA: TGTGCCAGCAGCTTAGCGGGGGGGACAGATACGCAGTATTTT; CDR3: CASSLAGGTDTQYF
size: -; length: 17; J: TRBJ2-1; V: TRBV10-3; D: TRBD2; DNA: TGTGCCATCAGTGACCCTGTCGGGGGGGGATCATACAATGAGCAGTTCTTC; CDR3: CAISDPVGGGSYNEQFF
size: once; length: 13; J: TRBJ1-1; V: TRBV28; D: TRBD1; DNA: TGTGCCAGCAAGGACAGGGGTGGCACTGAAGCTTTCTTT; CDR3: CASKDRGGTEAFF